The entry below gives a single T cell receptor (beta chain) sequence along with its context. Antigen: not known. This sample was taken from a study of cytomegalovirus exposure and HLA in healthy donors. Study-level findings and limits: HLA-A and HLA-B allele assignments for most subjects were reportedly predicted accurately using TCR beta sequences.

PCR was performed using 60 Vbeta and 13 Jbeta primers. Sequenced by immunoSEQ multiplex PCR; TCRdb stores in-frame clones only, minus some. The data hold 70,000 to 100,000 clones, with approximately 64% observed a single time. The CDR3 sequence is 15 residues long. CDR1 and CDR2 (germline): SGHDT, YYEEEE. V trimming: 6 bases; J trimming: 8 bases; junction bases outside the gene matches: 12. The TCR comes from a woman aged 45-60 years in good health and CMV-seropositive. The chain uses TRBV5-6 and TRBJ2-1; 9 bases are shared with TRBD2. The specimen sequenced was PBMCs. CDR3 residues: CASKEAGGAVDEQFF. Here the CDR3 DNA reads TGTGCCAGCAAGGAGGCGGGGGGGGCCGTCGATGAGCAGTTCTTC.